This T cell receptor beta chain originates from a study of cytomegalovirus exposure and HLA in healthy donors. Looking at the study overall: Unique TCRs from HLA-typed donors, 85 million to 100 million of them, were held in an early data release.

A multiplex PCR was run with 60 Vbeta primers and 13 Jbeta primers. Profiling relied on immunoSEQ multiplex PCR, and the TCRdb table lists in-frame clones only, not all of them. The sample records under 200,000 clones, about 77% being singletons. The CDR3 length is 13 residues. Germline V CDR1 and CDR2: SGHTA, FQGNSA. With 5 bases removed from V and 3 bases from J, the gap between germline ends came to 11 bases. This sequence joins TRBV7-2 and TRBJ2-7; D not certain. This TCR derives from a woman in her thirties or forties in good health and CMV-seropositive. The sequenced sample was PBMCs. Here the CDR3 DNA reads TGTGCCAGCAGCCTGCCTCAGTACTACGAGCAGTACTTC. This gives the protein CASSLPQYYEQYF.